The sample holds a few counts of the clone carrying this TCR beta chain. The antigen is undetermined. This sample was taken from a study of response to subunit inactivated influenza vaccine. Per the germline V gene, CDR1 is SGHRS and CDR2 is YFSETQ. V was trimmed by 4 bases and J by 0 bases, leaving 14 bases between them. The CDR3 length is 16 residues. In TCRdb, the RT-PCR reads were re-called with MiXCR into one record per CDR3 protein. The profile shows 490,000 or so distinct CDR3 sequences, 6% to 9% of them singletons. Study results and caveats: Seasonal influenza vaccination, on each occasion, was suggested by the authors to recruit few new T cells.

The gene calls are TRBV5-1 and TRBJ1-3; D not certain. This receptor was taken from a man aged 50 to 75 who received an inactivated influenza vaccine. This material consisted of PBMCs from blood, taken around 25 months after vaccination. CDR3 in amino acids: CASSPLIGDSGNTIYF. CDR3 nucleotides: TGCGCCAGCAGCCCTCTGATTGGGGACTCTGGAAACACCATATATTTT.